Sequencing of this T cell receptor (beta chain) was carried out in a study of cytomegalovirus exposure and HLA in healthy donors (dated by TCRdb to the late 2010s). Study-level background: A later analysis indicated that the 120 or so validation repertoires were generated on the platform also employed for the roughly 730 repertoires of the first cohort. The study aimed to test whether signatures of past pathogen exposure could be identified by cataloging public T cell receptors. Besides the first cohort of some 670 subjects, a separate validation cohort made up of about 120 different subjects was used. To predict cytomegalovirus infection status, the study brought together high-throughput TCR immunosequencing, statistical association of individual TCRs with disease status, and machine learning. Overall study outcomes, separate from this receptor: The classifier was reported to diagnose cytomegalovirus status with high specificity and sensitivity in both the original and validation cohorts. Subsequent analysis determined that TCRs grouped into clusters in the first cohort also showed a tendency toward co-occurrence across the 120 validation repertoires, and approximately 93% of cluster scores exceeded 0. A total of some 180 TCR beta chains were listed by the study as associated with cytomegalovirus. A few of the identified cytomegalovirus-associated TCR beta chains were confirmed in vitro to be specific for cytomegalovirus antigens. While some public TCRs were present in many individuals, most TCR sequences turned up only very rarely across donors. The validation cohort had no HLA typing available for a later analysis, so co-occurrence within that cohort was assessed over all 120 or so repertoires. The authors suggested that the approach could potentially be generalized to other disease states and immunological phenotypes.

The protocol used for the library was the immunoSEQ multiplex PCR assay. As for the authors' bioinformatics: A statistical classification framework was built to diagnose cytomegalovirus status from the catalog of TCR beta chain sequences. TCRdb obtained this table from immuneACCESS and retained in-frame rearrangements with V and J assigned. These tables miss some clones; where compared with another copy, unresolved V genes account for less than half of the shortfall, and the remainder is unexplained. V, J and clone size were drawn from that table, and D and trimming were deduced from the DNA. This sample lists 150,000 or so clones; about 83% were detected once. Approximately 1.5% of the sample rests with the top ten. Separate from the roughly 650-subject first cohort, the validation cohort of 95 to 150 subjects was the group to which the donors belonged. The sample holds one count of this clone. Its antigen is still unknown. Base qualities are not recorded, but no much larger clone differs from it by a single base.

The CDR3 covers 15 residues, taking in both the cysteine and the phenylalanine. Only the CDR3 part of the read is kept: 45 bases, read in frame from the first base. From a lookup of the germline V gene (reference sequence), CDR1 and CDR2 are MNHNY and SVGAGI. Clipping removes 2 bases from V and 1 base from J, with 2 as the unmatched junction base count. The chain employs TRBV6-6 and TRBJ1-5, with TRBD1 matching 7 junction bases. This receptor was obtained from a woman under 40 in good health and CMV-seronegative. The sequenced sample consisted of PBMCs. At the DNA level, the sequence is TGTGCCAGCAGTTACGTGGGACAGAGCAATCAGCCCCAGCATTTT. Translated, it gives CASSYVGQSNQPQHF.